The rows below give T cell receptor beta chains drawn from one sample of a study of radiotherapy plus CTLA-4 blockade in lung cancer. Profiling relied on immunoSEQ multiplex PCR, and the TCRdb table lists in-frame clones only, not all of them. The sample includes more than 50,000 clones, around 76% of them seen just once. The sequences come from peripheral blood, collected from a patient treated with radiotherapy plus ipilimumab. The receptors were sampled from a human donor with non-small cell lung cancer who had a complete response to radiotherapy plus ipilimumab. Each CDR3 is given with its conserved first and last residue. A D gene is named only where the DNA matches it firmly. Clone size is shown for a subset of rows, as once, few, many or a class of expanded clone.

cdr3_aa cdr3_nt j_call v_call clone_size d_call
CASSRDRVDQPQHF TGCGCCAGCAGCAGGGACAGGGTGGATCAGCCCCAGCATTTT TRBJ1-5 TRBV4-1 NA TRBD1
CASSYSGGTGELFF TGTGCCAGCAGTTACTCCGGGGGCACCGGGGAGCTGTTTTTT TRBJ2-2 TRBV6-6 once NA
CAISDRDRGNYEQYF TGTGCCATCAGTGACCGGGACAGGGGGAACTACGAGCAGTACTTC TRBJ2-7 TRBV10-3 few TRBD1
CASSALAGVEQFF TGTGCCAGCAGTGCACTAGCGGGAGTTGAGCAGTTCTTC TRBJ2-1 TRBV6-1 NA TRBD2
CASSYRTSGSDTQYF TGTGCCAGCAGTTACCGGACTAGCGGGAGTGATACGCAGTATTTT TRBJ2-3 TRBV6-5 few TRBD2
CASSLGPPGGLNSPLHF TGTGCCAGCAGCTTGGGTCCCCCCGGGGGTTTGAATTCACCCCTCCACTTT TRBJ1-6 TRBV5-6 NA NA
CSAQSHGNRLYGYTF TGCAGCGCCCAATCCCACGGAAATAGACTCTATGGCTACACCTTC TRBJ1-2 TRBV29-1 few NA
CASSQDPSVYYEQYF TGCGCCAGCAGCCAAGATCCGAGCGTTTACTACGAGCAGTACTTC TRBJ2-7 TRBV4-3 few NA
CASGRSSSYEQYF TGTGCCAGTGGGCGTTCGAGCTCCTACGAGCAGTACTTC TRBJ2-7 TRBV28 NA NA
CASSHAEWRGNEQFF TGCGCCAGCAGCCACGCCGAATGGCGGGGCAATGAGCAGTTCTTC TRBJ2-1 TRBV4-3 NA NA
CASSARVTEAFF TGTGCCAGCAGCGCCAGGGTTACTGAAGCTTTCTTT TRBJ1-1 TRBV7-2 NA NA
CASSPRSPTNGYEQFF TGTGCCAGCTCACCAAGGAGCCCCACTAATGGGTATGAGCAGTTCTTC TRBJ2-1 TRBV18 NA NA
CASSEVGGKLTDTQYF TGCGCCAGCAGTGAGGTCGGCGGAAAACTCACAGATACGCAGTATTTT TRBJ2-3 TRBV10-1 NA NA
CASSSLLADEQFF TGTGCCAGCAGTTCCCTTCTTGCGGATGAGCAGTTCTTC TRBJ2-1 TRBV28 NA NA
CASGIPGTRQYF TGTGCCAGCGGTATCCCAGGAACTAGGCAGTACTTC TRBJ2-7 TRBV6-5 NA NA
CASSLDRSGNTIYF TGTGCCAGCAGCTTGGATAGATCTGGAAACACCATATATTTT TRBJ1-3 TRBV5-6 NA NA
CASSPRTGLHGYTF TGTGCCAGCAGTCCCAGGACAGGGTTACATGGCTACACCTTC TRBJ1-2 TRBV6-5 NA TRBD1
CASRPGLAGFGETQYF TGCGCCAGCAGACCGGGACTAGCGGGGTTTGGTGAGACCCAGTACTTC TRBJ2-5 TRBV10-2 NA TRBD2
CASSERVAGGPSYEQYF TGTGCCAGCAGTGAAAGAGTAGCGGGAGGGCCCTCCTACGAGCAGTACTTC TRBJ2-7 TRBV6-1 NA TRBD2
CASSLWTSGSYEQYF TGTGCCAGCAGTTTATGGACTAGCGGGAGCTACGAGCAGTACTTC TRBJ2-7 TRBV28 NA TRBD2
CASSQHQETGIANYGYTF TGCGCCAGCAGTCAACACCAAGAAACAGGAATAGCTAACTATGGCTACACCTTC TRBJ1-2 TRBV4-1 NA NA
CASSGQQGVGGELFF TGTGCCAGCAGTGGCCAACAGGGGGTAGGCGGGGAGCTGTTTTTT TRBJ2-2 TRBV6-1 NA TRBD1
CAIHRPGLTGELFF TGTGCCATCCACCGGCCGGGATTGACCGGGGAGCTGTTTTTT TRBJ2-2 TRBV10-3 NA NA
CASSPQGLTGNTIYF TGTGCCAGCAGCCCACAGGGTCTTACTGGAAACACCATATATTTT TRBJ1-3 TRBV7-9 NA NA
CASSRAWTDTQYF TGTGCCAGCAGCCGAGCCTGGACAGATACGCAGTATTTT TRBJ2-3 TRBV9 NA NA
CASSPQGGGNQPQHF TGTGCCAGCAGCCCCCAGGGCGGGGGGAATCAGCCCCAGCATTTT TRBJ1-5 TRBV21-1 NA NA
CASKQGNTEAFF TGTGCCAGCAAACAGGGAAACACTGAAGCTTTCTTT TRBJ1-1 TRBV28 NA NA
CASGWDSAGSGANVLTF TGTGCCAGCGGGTGGGACAGTGCGGGCTCTGGGGCCAACGTCCTGACTTTC TRBJ2-6 TRBV28 NA TRBD1
CASSEGQYNEQFF TGCGCCAGCTCTGAGGGACAGTACAATGAGCAGTTCTTC TRBJ2-1 TRBV5-1 NA TRBD1